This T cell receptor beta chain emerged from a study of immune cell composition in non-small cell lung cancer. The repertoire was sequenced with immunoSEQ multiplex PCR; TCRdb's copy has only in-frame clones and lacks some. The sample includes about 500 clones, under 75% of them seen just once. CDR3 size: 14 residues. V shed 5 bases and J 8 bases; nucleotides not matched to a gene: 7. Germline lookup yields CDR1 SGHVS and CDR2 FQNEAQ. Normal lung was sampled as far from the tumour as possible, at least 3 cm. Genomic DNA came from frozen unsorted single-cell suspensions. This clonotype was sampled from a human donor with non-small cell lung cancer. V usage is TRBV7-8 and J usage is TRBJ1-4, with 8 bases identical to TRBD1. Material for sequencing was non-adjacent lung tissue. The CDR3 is CASSPWTGREKLFF. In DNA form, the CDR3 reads TGTGCCAGCAGCCCTTGGACAGGGAGGGAAAAACTGTTTTTT. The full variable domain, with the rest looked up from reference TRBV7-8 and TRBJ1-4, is GAGVSQSPRYKVAKRGQDVALRCDPISGHVSLFWYQQALGQGPEFLTYFQNEAQLDKSGLPSDRFFAERPEGSVSTLKIQRTQQEDSAVYLCASSPWTGREKLFFGSGTQLSVL.